This T cell receptor beta chain was identified in a study of blood T cell dynamics during melanoma immunotherapy. V lost 5 bases to trimming and J lost 8 bases; unmatched junction nucleotides: 10. Germline V gene lookup returns CDR1 SNHLY and CDR2 FYNNEI. CDR3 size: 15 residues. Time point here: pre-treatment baseline. Samples come from before therapy and from week 3 after the first blockade cycle. No patient had earlier systemic cancer treatment, concurrent immunosuppressants, or another active cancer. Profiling relied on immunoSEQ multiplex PCR, and the TCRdb table lists in-frame clones only, not all of them. The sample lists around 26,000 clones, around nine tenths occurring once.

This sample comprised blood, obtained from a patient treated with checkpoint blockade. The rearrangement links TRBV2 to TRBJ1-4; 8 bases align to TRBD1. This sequence was found in a human donor with melanoma. CDR3 protein: CASSPRTGTKEKLFF. In DNA, the CDR3 is TGTGCCAGCAGTCCCAGGACAGGGACAAAGGAAAAACTGTTTTTT.